Listed below are T cell receptor beta chains from one sample, sequenced in a study of regulatory T cells in long-lasting Graves disease. TCRdb re-analysed the multiplex PCR reads in MiXCR, keeping a single row per CDR3 protein. The table shows fewer than 450,000 distinct CDR3 sequences, with approximately 16% occurring only once. The data also belong to a second study, concerning T cells in Graves' hyperthyroidism and ophthalmopathy.

Sequenced material: peripheral blood mononuclear cells (PBMCs), taken at new diagnosis, from a patient treated with antithyroid drugs. The receptors here all came from a woman between 40 and 50 years old with Graves disease. Both conserved end residues are part of each CDR3. D genes are given only for firm matches.

>TRBV28|TRBJ2-1|.
CASSSFKGWESSYNEQFF
>TRBV20-1|TRBJ2-7|TRBD2
CSARESASGSYEQYF
>TRBV28|TRBJ2-7|.
CASGGGYEQYF
>TRBV2|TRBJ2-7|.
CASSERGLYEQYF
>TRBV11-3|TRBJ2-1|TRBD1
CASSLEGSWTGGEVSPYNEQFF
>TRBV7-9|TRBJ2-6|.
CASSRTGTPSSGANVLTF
>TRBV11-1|TRBJ1-5|.
CASSPLRPLYSNQPQHF
>TRBV5-4|TRBJ2-4|TRBD2
CASSSHQWTSGSVRNIQYF
>TRBV12-3/TRBV12-4|TRBJ2-7|.
CASSFSGEQYF
>TRBV7-2|TRBJ2-1|TRBD2
CASSLSGTSGRYSYNEQFF
>TRBV7-9|TRBJ2-3|.
CASSWGETSTDTQYF
>TRBV12-5|TRBJ1-5|.
CASGLGPGPQHF
>TRBV11-2|TRBJ1-2|TRBD1
CASSRSTGVGGNYGYTF
>TRBV12-3/TRBV12-4|TRBJ2-5|.
CASSGAARETQYF
>TRBV29-1|TRBJ2-3|.
CSVVLRADTQYF
>TRBV12-3/TRBV12-4|TRBJ2-5|.
CASSAGTQETQYF
>TRBV6-2/TRBV6-3|TRBJ2-5|.
CASSYGDQETQYF
>TRBV28|TRBJ2-1|TRBD1
CASGTGGTYEQFF
>TRBV10-3|TRBJ2-3|.
CAISREGLGDTQYF
>TRBV7-2|TRBJ2-2|.
CASSLRGFGELFF
>TRBV12-5|TRBJ2-1|.
CASGLEDMGEQFF
>TRBV28|TRBJ2-5|.
CASSLGWAQYF
>TRBV18|TRBJ2-7|.
CASSPSRIPFTYEQYF
>TRBV6-5|TRBJ1-1|.
CASRYGRHTEAFF
>TRBV5-5|TRBJ1-4|.
CASSQQEINEKLFF
>TRBV19|TRBJ1-5|.
CASIGGAVHSGNQPQHF
>TRBV6-2/TRBV6-3|TRBJ2-5|.
CASSTPTGGGGETQYF
>TRBV10-2|TRBJ1-1|.
CASRKDDFEAFF
>TRBV12-3/TRBV12-4|TRBJ2-5|.
CASSLSAGGETQYF
>TRBV2|.|TRBD2
CASSELAGGPETQYF
>TRBV11-2|TRBJ2-2|.
CASSLGGGGSLPRELFF
>TRBV4-3|TRBJ1-1|TRBD1
CASSQVQGADTEAFF
>TRBV18|TRBJ1-4|.
CASTPGATNEKLFF
>TRBV7-8|TRBJ1-1|TRBD1
CASSNRGNTEAFF
>TRBV3-1|TRBJ2-7|.
CASSPSGTTYEQYF
>TRBV20-1|TRBJ2-5|.
CSGIVGGGETQYF
>TRBV12-3/TRBV12-4|TRBJ2-5|.
CASSSSGLEAGAQYF
>TRBV12-5|TRBJ2-7|TRBD1
CASGLVLDRGSHEQYF
>TRBV3-1|TRBJ1-4|TRBD1
CASSPRDSTNEKLFF
>TRBV10-2|TRBJ2-7|.
CASRHAREQYF
>TRBV29-1|TRBJ1-2|.
CSVFDGYTF
>TRBV20-1|TRBJ2-7|.
CSARDFGLSYEQYF
>TRBV7-2|TRBJ2-2|.
CASSLFRNTGELFF
>TRBV28|TRBJ2-7|TRBD1
CASSFYHRDSSYEQYF
>TRBV29-1|TRBJ2-5|.
CSVVGDGEETQYF
>TRBV30|TRBJ2-6|.
CAWRPTASGANVLTF
>TRBV28|TRBJ2-7|TRBD2
CASSFRTSGTNYEQYF
>TRBV27|TRBJ2-1|.
CASTPNEQFF
>TRBV19|TRBJ2-2|.
CACNEEGWDGELFF